This T cell receptor (beta chain) was recorded in a study of Graves' ophthalmopathy and Graves' hyperthyroidism. Amplification of TCR beta CDR3 regions used RNA transcripts. An opening RT-PCR round employed HTBI primers and preceded a second-round multiplex PCR. Using its own MiXCR run on the multiplex PCR reads, TCRdb lists one record per CDR3 protein. The top ten hold 1.6% of the sample, which has 360,000 or so distinct CDR3 sequences, around 16% seen once. The V gene's germline CDR1 is SGHVS and CDR2 FQNEAQ. The CDR3 is 14 amino acids. The V gene end was trimmed by 5 bases and the J gene end by 2 bases; junction bases not matched to a gene: 6. This clonotype was seen repeatedly, ten times or more.

This chain links TRBV7-8 with TRBJ2-7; 7 bases line up with TRBD1. The clonotype was recovered from a young woman with Graves' ophthalmopathy. Sequencing was done on a sample of peripheral blood. The CDR3 DNA sequence: TGTGCCAGCAGCCCGAGGGACAGTACCTACGAGCAGTACTTC. It yields the protein CASSPRDSTYEQYF.